The clone carrying this T cell receptor beta chain was counted once. Seattle enrolled patients during active infection and tracked them longitudinally. The CDR3 covers 15 residues. The V gene's germline CDR1 is SGHTA and CDR2 FQGNSA. The V segment lost 5 bases and the J segment 4 bases; nucleotides outside the gene matches: 7. Under the authors' procedure: Using reference gene primer amplification, nucleated cell counts were estimated. The assay was immunoSEQ multiplex PCR, and TCRdb's table has in-frame clones only and misses some. The DNA was the basis for D and trimming; V, J and clone size are from that table. Here the sample spans roughly 80,000 clones, about nine tenths being singletons. This sample was included in a study of blood T cell repertoires in COVID-19. Turning to the study itself: COVID-19 samples from acute and convalescent phases originated in the United States, Italy and Spain. Sources were T cells, B-cell-depleted T cells, or PBMCs; the material itself was cDNA or gDNA.

The sequence was obtained from a man in his forties or fifties with COVID-19, enrolled during active disease. Material: peripheral blood. The chain employs TRBV7-2 and TRBJ1-5, with TRBD1 identical over 8 bases. CDR3 coding DNA: TGTGCCAGCAGCACGACAGGGGACTTTAATCAGCCCCAGCATTTT. This codes for CASSTTGDFNQPQHF.